One T cell receptor (beta chain) is described in this entry. How the authors handled the data: Reference gene primer amplification in the assay estimated nucleated cell counts. Data came from immunoSEQ multiplex PCR; TCRdb stores just in-frame clones and leaves some out. V and J calls and clone size are as listed in that table; D and trimming were resolved from the DNA. The sample shows under 250,000 clones, around 84% of them seen only once. This record belongs to a study of blood T cell repertoires in COVID-19. About the research overall: The United States, Italy and Spain provided the acute and convalescent COVID-19 samples.

Sample: peripheral blood. This receptor was obtained from a man aged 45-65 years who had recovered from COVID-19.

DNA for the CDR3: TGTGCCAGCAGTAGGACAGGCACTAATGAAAAACTGTTTTTT. Its protein product is CASSRTGTNEKLFF. The chain employs TRBV6-5 and TRBJ1-4, with TRBD1 matching over 7 bases. Losses at the gene ends were 5 bases for V and 2 bases for J; bases not matched to a gene: 2. The V gene's germline CDR1 is MNHEY and CDR2 SVGAGI. The CDR3 is 14 amino acids.